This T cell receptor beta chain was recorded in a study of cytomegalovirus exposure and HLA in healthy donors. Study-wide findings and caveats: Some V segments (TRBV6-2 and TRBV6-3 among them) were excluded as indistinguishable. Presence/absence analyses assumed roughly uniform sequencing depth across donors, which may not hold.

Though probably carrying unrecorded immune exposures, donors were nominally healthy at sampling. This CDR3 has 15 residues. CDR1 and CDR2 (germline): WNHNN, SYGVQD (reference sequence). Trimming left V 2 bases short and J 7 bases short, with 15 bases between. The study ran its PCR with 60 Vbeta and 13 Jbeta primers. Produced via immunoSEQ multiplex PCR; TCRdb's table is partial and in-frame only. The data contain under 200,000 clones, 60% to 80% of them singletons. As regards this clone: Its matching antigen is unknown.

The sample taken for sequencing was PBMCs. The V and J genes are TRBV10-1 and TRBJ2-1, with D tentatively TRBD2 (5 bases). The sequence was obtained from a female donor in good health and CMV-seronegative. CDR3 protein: CASSERGEGWNEQFF. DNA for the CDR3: TGCGCCAGCAGTGAGCGGGGAGAGGGTTGGAATGAGCAGTTCTTC.